Here is one T cell receptor (beta chain) with its context. Its antigen is unidentified. V was shortened by 7 bases and J by 5 bases, with 11 bases between the two germline ends. In germline, CDR1 is SNHLY, CDR2 FYNNEI. The CDR3 is made up of 12 amino acids. These data come from a study of T cell responses to AZD1222 COVID-19 vaccine. Study observations and caveats: Reportedly, close to half of spike-specific TCRs are directed against unmutated variant regions. Possibly, clonal diversity was underestimated; donors were largely white British and included more females. The breadth and depth of Spike-specific TCRs increased once two AZD1222 doses had been given.

Data came from immunoSEQ multiplex PCR; TCRdb stores just in-frame clones and leaves some out. This table holds some 140,000 clones, roughly 87% found once. The genes are TRBV2 and TRBJ2-5; D is uncertain. Specimen: peripheral blood, collected 28 days after the second AZD1222 dose. The sequence was collected from an adult who received the AZD1222 COVID-19 vaccine. The CDR3: CASTSETETQYF. The CDR3 nucleotides are TGTGCCAGCACCTCCGAAACGGAGACCCAGTACTTC.